The next 26 T cell receptor beta chains were all read from a single sample in a study of T cell repertoires in cytomegalovirus infection. No antigen has been assigned to these receptors. One entry per CDR3 protein results from TCRdb running MiXCR on the reads. This table holds about 920,000 distinct CDR3 sequences, about a third found once. The source was cultured CD8+ T cells from PBMCs, collected from culture after CMV antigen stimulation. The receptors stem from a human donor in good health (CMV status not recorded). Some clones in this sample may be carry-over from other donors' samples.

This chain links TRBV19 with TRBJ2-1; 8 positions match TRBD1. Unmatched junction bases numbered 6, after V lost 3 bases and J lost 8 bases. This CDR3 is built from 14 residues. CDR1 and CDR2 (germline): LNHDA, SQIVND (reference sequence). CDR3 nucleotide sequence: TGTGCCAGTAGTATCGTCCAGGGGGCCCATGAGCAGTTCTTC. Protein product: CASSIVQGAHEQFF.

This clonotype occurred a few times. The chain recombines TRBV7-9 with TRBJ1-2; D uncertain. Germline assignment: CDR1 SEHNR and CDR2 FQNEAQ (reference sequence). The CDR3 is made up of 12 amino acids. V gave up 3 bases and J gave up 6 bases, with 8 bases separating them. CDR3 in amino acids: CASSFGGHGYTF. In nucleotides, the CDR3 is TGTGCCAGCAGCTTCGGCGGCCATGGCTACACCTTC.

This chain uses TRBV2 with TRBJ2-7; TRBD1 agrees at 8 bases. The junction had 13 bases not matched to a gene; V was cut back by 8 bases and J by 4 bases. The germline CDR1 and CDR2 sequences are SNHLY and FYNNEI. CDR3 length: 15 amino acids. This chain's CDR3 is CASPRAGGGVYEQYV. In nucleotides, the CDR3 is TGTGCCAGCCCTAGGGCAGGGGGCGGTGTATACGAGCAGTACGTC.

This clonotype was seen just once. Possible read error: a much larger clone is one base away. The chain combines TRBV7-2 with TRBJ2-3, with 7 bases that match TRBD2. The germline V gene has CDR1 SGHTA and CDR2 FQGNSA. The CDR3 is made up of 15 amino acids. Trimming cost V 5 bases and J 11 bases; bases outside gene matches: 16. CDR3 amino acids: CASSPRERGQWEQYF. In DNA form, the CDR3 reads TGTGCCAGCAGCCCTCGGGAGCGGGGCCAATGGGAGCAGTATTTT.

This clonotype was observed a handful of times. The chain carries TRBV7-2 and TRBJ1-6; D gene ambiguous. This CDR3 comprises 16 residues. V was clipped by 4 bases and J by 0 bases, with 10 bases between them. The germline V gene has CDR1 SGHTA and CDR2 FQGNSA. In DNA, the CDR3 is TGTGCCAGCAGCTCTACCCAAAGCTCCTATAATTCACCCCTCCACTTT. Its translation: CASSSTQSSYNSPLHF.

This clonotype has more than one count but fewer than ten. The rearrangement uses TRBV7-2 and TRBJ1-6; D gene unclear. The CDR3 has 15 residues. Germline V gene sequence: CDR1 SGHTA, CDR2 FQGNSA. Trimming pared 3 bases from V and 5 bases from J, leaving 11 bases between. CDR3 sequence reads: CASSLTVYNNSPLHF. The CDR3 region has the DNA TGTGCCAGCAGCTTGACGGTCTATAATAATTCACCCCTCCACTTT.

The sample holds many counts of this clonotype. V and J are TRBV6-5 and TRBJ1-2; unclear D gene. This CDR3 has 14 amino acids. Trimming cost V 0 bases and J 4 bases, with 9 bases left between them. Germline assignment: CDR1 MNHEY and CDR2 SVGAGI. This CDR3 is CASSYSIHTYGYTF. CDR3 DNA sequence: TGTGCCAGCAGTTACTCGATACATACCTATGGCTACACCTTC.

This clonotype appeared many times. This chain joins TRBV7-2 and TRBJ1-5; 8 nucleotides agree with TRBD1. Unmatched junction bases numbered 8, after V lost 1 base and J lost 9 bases. The CDR3 is made up of 15 amino acids. The germline gives CDR1 SGHTA, CDR2 FQGNSA. The CDR3 coding sequence is TGTGCCAGCAGCTTAGTGTCGGGACAGGTACGGCCCCAGCATTTT. As protein: CASSLVSGQVRPQHF.

This clonotype was detected only a few times. This sequence joins TRBV7-9 and TRBJ1-2; D remains unclear. V was pared by 5 bases and J by 3 bases, with 10 bases between. The CDR3 runs 13 residues. The V gene's germline CDR1 is SEHNR and CDR2 FQNEAQ (reference sequence). CDR3 sequence (DNA): TGTGCCAGCAGCCTGGATGTTTACTATGGCTACACCTTC. This sequence encodes CASSLDVYYGYTF. Full variable domain (missing parts from reference TRBV7-9 and TRBJ1-2): DTGVSQNPRHKITKRGQNVTFRCDPISEHNRLYWYRQTLGQGPEFLTYFQNEAQLEKSRLLSDRFSAERPKGSFSTLEIQRTEQGDSAMYLCASSLDVYYGYTFGSGTRLTVV.

This clonotype was recorded a few times. This sequence joins TRBV7-3 and TRBJ2-5; 12 bases agree with TRBD2. Germline CDR1 reads SGHTA; CDR2 reads FQGTGA. The ends lost 5 bases at V and 1 base at J; junction bases unmatched: 5. The CDR3 is made up of 16 amino acids. This chain's CDR3 is CASSLGLAGPQETQYF. CDR3 in DNA: TGTGCCAGCAGCCTTGGACTAGCGGGGCCCCAAGAGACCCAGTACTTC.

The rearrangement uses TRBV27 and TRBJ2-7; D tentatively reads TRBD1 or TRBD2 (6 bases each). Germline V lookup: CDR1 MNHEY, CDR2 SMNVEV (reference sequence). There are 14 residues in the CDR3. V gave up 2 bases and J gave up 5 bases, with 13 bases separating them. For the CDR3, the DNA is TGTGCCAGCAGTTTAAGGGGGGCGGGAAACGAGCAGTACGTC. Its protein is CASSLRGAGNEQYV.

This clonotype turned up a few times. This rearrangement joins TRBV27 to TRBJ1-6, with D hard to call. Germline CDR1 MNHEY, CDR2 SMNVEV (reference sequence). Trimming shortened V by 5 bases and J by 10 bases, and 15 bases separated the two germline ends. This CDR3 has 14 amino acids. Written as DNA, the CDR3 is TGTGCCAGCAGTGGAATCGGGGTTCACTCACCCCTCCACTTT. It yields the protein CASSGIGVHSPLHF.

This clonotype occurred a few times. The chain combines TRBV4-1 with TRBJ2-7; unclear D gene. CDR1 and CDR2 (germline): MGHRA, YSYEKL. The CDR3 covers 13 residues. V lost 0 bases and J 4 bases, leaving 7 bases between the germline ends. The CDR3 is CASSQDSEYEQYF. The CDR3 DNA sequence: TGCGCCAGCAGCCAAGATTCGGAGTACGAGCAGTACTTC.

This clonotype was counted ten times or more. The genes are TRBV6-6 and TRBJ1-4, with D possibly TRBD1 on 6 matching bases. Trimming took off 6 bases at V and 0 bases at J, with 20 bases between the two ends. The CDR3 extends over 18 amino acids. Germline CDR1 is MNHNY and CDR2 is SVGAGI (reference sequence). Written as DNA, the CDR3 is TGTGCCAGCAGCAACGTGCACCGACAGGTTGCAACTAATGAAAAACTGTTTTTT. It yields the protein CASSNVHRQVATNEKLFF.

The chain carries TRBV20-1 and TRBJ2-7; TRBD2 is a possible D gene (5 bases). Trimming cost V 0 bases and J 2 bases, with 8 bases left between them. The CDR3 length is 13 residues. Germline V gene data show CDR1 as DFQATT and CDR2 as SNEGSKA (reference sequence). The CDR3: CSAREAGAYEQYV. The CDR3 DNA follows: TGCAGTGCTAGAGAGGCGGGTGCCTACGAGCAGTACGTC.

This clonotype was observed a handful of times. This chain uses TRBV28 with TRBJ2-1; TRBD1 aligns across 8 bases. Trimming at V came to 6 bases and at J to 6 bases, leaving 10 bases not matched to a gene. The CDR3 length is 15 residues. Germline CDR1 and CDR2: MDHEN and SYDVKM. The CDR3 loop reads CASSRDRGVPNEQFF. The CDR3, as DNA: TGTGCCAGCAGCCGCGACAGGGGAGTACCCAATGAGCAGTTCTTC.

A note on this clonotype: Compared with germline, one end of the junction differs, possibly owing to a read error. The V call is TRBV3-1, the J call TRBJ2-1; D not certain. Per germline, CDR1 LGHDT and CDR2 YNNKEL (reference sequence). This CDR3 comprises 14 residues. The CDR3 nucleotides are TGTGTCAGCAGCCAGGACCTAAACTACAATGAGCAGTTCTTC. Amino acid sequence: CVSSQDLNYNEQFF.

In this sample, this clonotype turned up a few times. The CDR3 bases are TGTGCCAGCCCCAGGACAGAAGTCTATGGCTACACCTTC. Translated, it gives CASPRTEVYGYTF. The chain recombines TRBV2 with TRBJ1-2, with D tentatively TRBD1 (6 bases). V lost 8 bases to trimming and J lost 4 bases, with 14 bases between them. The CDR3 extends over 13 amino acids. Germline V gene lookup returns CDR1 SNHLY and CDR2 FYNNEI.

This clonotype has only a few counts. This chain uses TRBV6-1 with TRBJ1-2; 8 positions agree with TRBD1. V shed 5 bases, J shed 4 bases, and the junction held 12 bases outside the gene matches. Germline V CDR1 and CDR2: MNHNS, SASEGT. CDR3 length equals 16 residues. The CDR3: CASSFDQGAVGYGYTF. As DNA, the CDR3 is TGTGCCAGCAGTTTCGATCAGGGGGCTGTGGGCTATGGCTACACCTTC.

This clonotype was observed a handful of times. CDR3 sequence: CASSQLRQKTGSYNEQFF. The CDR3 DNA is TGTGCCAGCAGTCAACTCCGGCAAAAGACAGGGTCCTACAATGAGCAGTTCTTC. This sequence joins TRBV5-5 and TRBJ2-1; 7 nucleotides align to TRBD1. Trimming removed 5 bases from V and 1 base from J; junction bases left unmatched: 15. Germline V gene lookup returns CDR1 SGHKS and CDR2 YYEKEE (reference sequence). The CDR3 sequence is 18 residues long.

The gene calls are TRBV7-9 and TRBJ2-1; D is uncertain. V was trimmed by 3 bases and J by 4 bases, leaving 10 bases between them. The V gene's germline CDR1 is SEHNR and CDR2 FQNEAQ (reference sequence). This CDR3 region has 14 residues. The CDR3: CASSFSAFYNEQFF. CDR3 in DNA: TGTGCCAGCAGCTTCTCGGCTTTTTACAATGAGCAGTTCTTC.

The table lists this clonotype with a few counts. The chain links TRBV19 to TRBJ2-7, with 8 bases that match TRBD1. Germline V gene lookup returns CDR1 LNHDA and CDR2 SQIVND (reference sequence). V lost 6 bases and J lost 5; bases outside the gene matches: 9. This CDR3 has 14 residues. The CDR3 region is CASSRTGWVNEQYF. Here the CDR3 DNA reads TGTGCCAGTAGCCGGACAGGGTGGGTAAACGAGCAGTACTTC.

V gene TRBV6-2 or TRBV6-3 combines with J gene TRBJ1-2, with D possibly matching TRBD1 (5 bases). Germline CDR1 MNHEY, CDR2 SVGEGT. Between the trimmed V and J ends, which lost 3 bases and 6 bases, there was a span of 14 bases. The CDR3 is 14 amino acids. CDR3 nucleotides: TGTGCCAGCAGTTATGGCAGGGTGTCGGATGGCTACACCTTC. Translation gives CASSYGRVSDGYTF.

CDR3 bases: TGTGCCAGCAGCTTAGGGGTGGGGGGATATCGCTTTGGGGCCAACGTCCTGACTTTC. Protein product: CASSLGVGGYRFGANVLTF. V and J are TRBV11-2 and TRBJ2-6, with D possibly being TRBD2 (6 bases). V lost 1 base, J lost 3 bases, and 19 bases lay in between. The CDR3 consists of 19 residues. Looked up from germline, CDR1 is SGHAT and CDR2 is FQNNGV.

The chain employs TRBV27 and TRBJ1-1; tentative D call: TRBD1 (5 bases). CDR1 is MNHEY and CDR2 is SMNVEV in the germline V gene (reference sequence). There are 15 residues in the CDR3. The V end lost 5 bases, the J end lost 3 bases, and 16 bases lay between the germline ends. CDR3 sequence: CASSPLIAGDTEAFF. The CDR3 coding sequence is TGTGCCAGCAGTCCGCTGATAGCGGGGGACACTGAAGCTTTCTTT.

This clonotype showed up just a few times. V and J are TRBV27 and TRBJ2-2; possible D gene TRBD2, 5 bases. The CDR3 is 12 amino acids. Germline V gene sequence: CDR1 MNHEY, CDR2 SMNVEV (reference sequence). Trimming removed 9 bases from V and 5 bases from J, with 10 bases in between. The CDR3 is CASTSLTGELFF. CDR3 DNA sequence: TGTGCCAGTACTAGTTTAACCGGGGAGCTGTTTTTT.